This TCR beta chain was observed in a study of T cell changes during pregnancy in multiple sclerosis. Trimming removed 5 bases at V and 1 base at J, with 11 bases between. There are 13 residues in the CDR3. CDR1 GTSNPN and CDR2 SVGIG come from the germline V gene (reference sequence). Clones were read by immunoSEQ multiplex PCR, and TCRdb kept only the in-frame ones, dropping some. The repertoire consists of about 93,000 clones, with 92% occurring once and the leading ten covering 2% to 2.5%. The rearrangement uses TRBV30 and TRBJ1-1; no clear D. This TCR was recovered from a female donor with multiple sclerosis, enrolled in a pregnancy study. Source: peripheral blood, taken after pregnancy. The CDR3 nucleotides read TGTGCCTGGTGCTCCCAAGCGAACACTGAAGCTTTCTTT. Encoded protein: CAWCSQANTEAFF.